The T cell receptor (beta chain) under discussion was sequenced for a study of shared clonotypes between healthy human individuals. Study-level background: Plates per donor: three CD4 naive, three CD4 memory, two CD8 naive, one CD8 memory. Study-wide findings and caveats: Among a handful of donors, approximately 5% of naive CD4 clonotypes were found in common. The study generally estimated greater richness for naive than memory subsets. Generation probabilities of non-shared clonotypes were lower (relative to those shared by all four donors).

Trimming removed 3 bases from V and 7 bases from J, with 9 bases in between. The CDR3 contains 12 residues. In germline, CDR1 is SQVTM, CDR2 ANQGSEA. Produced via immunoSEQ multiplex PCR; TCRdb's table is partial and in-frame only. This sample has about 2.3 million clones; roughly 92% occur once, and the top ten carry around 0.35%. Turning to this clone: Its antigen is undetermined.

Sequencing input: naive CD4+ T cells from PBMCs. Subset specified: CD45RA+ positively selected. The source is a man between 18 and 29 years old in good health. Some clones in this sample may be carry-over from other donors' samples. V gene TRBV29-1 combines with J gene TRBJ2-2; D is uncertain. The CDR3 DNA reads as TGCAGCGTTGATGAGGCGAGCGGGGAGCTGTTTTTT. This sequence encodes CSVDEASGELFF.